The 9 T cell receptor beta chains given below trace back to one sample, sequenced in a study of blood T cell repertoires in COVID-19. The assay was immunoSEQ multiplex PCR, and TCRdb's table has in-frame clones only and misses some. The table records approximately 74,000 clones, roughly 80% of them present only once. The sample taken for sequencing was peripheral blood. The receptors derive from a woman over 75 with active or convalescent COVID-19.

The chain uses TRBV28 and TRBJ1-6; TRBD1 is a possible D gene (6 bases). Germline V gives CDR1 MDHEN, CDR2 SYDVKM. The CDR3 runs 12 residues. V was cut by 10 bases and J by 6 bases, with 10 bases left in between. CDR3 region: CATGGANSPLHF. In DNA, the CDR3 is TGTGCCACGGGGGGGGCTAATTCACCCCTCCACTTT.

This chain uses TRBV7-9 with TRBJ2-3; possibly TRBD2 for D (7 bases). Germline lookup yields CDR1 SEHNR and CDR2 FQNEAQ (reference sequence). Trimming removed 2 bases at V and 2 bases at J, with 14 bases between. This CDR3 is built from 16 residues. The CDR3 DNA follows: TGTGCCAGCAGCTTACCCTCCGGGGGGCCCACAGATACGCAGTATTTT. Its translation: CASSLPSGGPTDTQYF.

This clone was found once. The chain uses TRBV2 and TRBJ2-3, with 7 positions matching TRBD2. With V trimmed by 5 bases and J by 4 bases, 3 bases remained unmatched. The germline CDR1 and CDR2 sequences are SNHLY and FYNNEI. CDR3 length: 13 residues. Here the CDR3 reads CASSRTSADTQYF. The CDR3, as DNA: TGTGCCAGCAGTCGAACTAGCGCAGATACGCAGTATTTT.

The chain combines TRBV4-1 with TRBJ2-3; the D gene is possibly TRBD1 (6 bases). V gave up 4 bases and J gave up 0 bases, with 14 bases separating them. CDR1 is MGHRA and CDR2 is YSYEKL in the germline V gene. The CDR3 extends over 16 amino acids. The CDR3 DNA reads TGCGCCAGCAGCCCCGCAGGGGCGTCTAGCACAGATACGCAGTATTTT. Its protein product is CASSPAGASSTDTQYF.

The chain links TRBV27 to TRBJ2-3, with 7 bases matching TRBD1. The CDR3 is 17 amino acids. From germline, CDR1 is MNHEY and CDR2 SMNVEV (reference sequence). J gave up 4 bases and V 6 bases, and 16 bases lay outside the gene matches. The CDR3: CASRRRPGTDFSDTQYF. The CDR3 DNA follows: TGTGCCAGCAGGCGAAGGCCCGGGACAGACTTTTCAGATACGCAGTATTTT.

This chain uses TRBV7-2 with TRBJ1-4; no reliable D call. Germline values: CDR1 SGHTA, CDR2 FQGNSA. Trimming stripped 5 bases from V and 6 bases from J, with 10 bases between. There are 13 residues in the CDR3. The CDR3 bases are TGTGCCAGCAGCCCACGGTATTATGAAAAACTGTTTTTT. Translation gives CASSPRYYEKLFF.

V gene TRBV9 combines with J gene TRBJ2-1; 9 bases are a match to TRBD2. CDR3 length: 16 amino acids. Germline V gene lookup returns CDR1 SGDLS and CDR2 YYNGEE. With 4 bases clipped from V and 0 bases from J, the junction kept 5 bases outside the gene matches. The CDR3 DNA follows: TGTGCCAGCAGCAGACTTAGCGGGAGCTCCTACAATGAGCAGTTCTTC. It is translated as CASSRLSGSSYNEQFF.

V usage is TRBV10-3 and J usage is TRBJ1-3; 9 nucleotides line up with TRBD1. V shed 6 bases, J shed 6 bases, and the junction held 3 bases outside the gene matches. Germline V gene sequence: CDR1 ENHRY, CDR2 SYGVKD. CDR3 length equals 13 residues. CDR3 DNA: TGTGCCATCAGACAGGGGGCCTCAAACACCATATATTTT. Translated, it gives CAIRQGASNTIYF.

The gene calls are TRBV28 and TRBJ1-6, with 8 bases aligning to TRBD1. The germline CDR1 and CDR2 sequences are MDHEN and SYDVKM. The V and J ends lost 6 bases and 9 bases, in that order; junction bases with no gene match: 10. The CDR3 spans 15 residues. CDR3 nucleotides: TGTGCCAGCAGACCCTCGACAGGGGTGATTTCACCCCTCCACTTT. Its protein product is CASRPSTGVISPLHF.